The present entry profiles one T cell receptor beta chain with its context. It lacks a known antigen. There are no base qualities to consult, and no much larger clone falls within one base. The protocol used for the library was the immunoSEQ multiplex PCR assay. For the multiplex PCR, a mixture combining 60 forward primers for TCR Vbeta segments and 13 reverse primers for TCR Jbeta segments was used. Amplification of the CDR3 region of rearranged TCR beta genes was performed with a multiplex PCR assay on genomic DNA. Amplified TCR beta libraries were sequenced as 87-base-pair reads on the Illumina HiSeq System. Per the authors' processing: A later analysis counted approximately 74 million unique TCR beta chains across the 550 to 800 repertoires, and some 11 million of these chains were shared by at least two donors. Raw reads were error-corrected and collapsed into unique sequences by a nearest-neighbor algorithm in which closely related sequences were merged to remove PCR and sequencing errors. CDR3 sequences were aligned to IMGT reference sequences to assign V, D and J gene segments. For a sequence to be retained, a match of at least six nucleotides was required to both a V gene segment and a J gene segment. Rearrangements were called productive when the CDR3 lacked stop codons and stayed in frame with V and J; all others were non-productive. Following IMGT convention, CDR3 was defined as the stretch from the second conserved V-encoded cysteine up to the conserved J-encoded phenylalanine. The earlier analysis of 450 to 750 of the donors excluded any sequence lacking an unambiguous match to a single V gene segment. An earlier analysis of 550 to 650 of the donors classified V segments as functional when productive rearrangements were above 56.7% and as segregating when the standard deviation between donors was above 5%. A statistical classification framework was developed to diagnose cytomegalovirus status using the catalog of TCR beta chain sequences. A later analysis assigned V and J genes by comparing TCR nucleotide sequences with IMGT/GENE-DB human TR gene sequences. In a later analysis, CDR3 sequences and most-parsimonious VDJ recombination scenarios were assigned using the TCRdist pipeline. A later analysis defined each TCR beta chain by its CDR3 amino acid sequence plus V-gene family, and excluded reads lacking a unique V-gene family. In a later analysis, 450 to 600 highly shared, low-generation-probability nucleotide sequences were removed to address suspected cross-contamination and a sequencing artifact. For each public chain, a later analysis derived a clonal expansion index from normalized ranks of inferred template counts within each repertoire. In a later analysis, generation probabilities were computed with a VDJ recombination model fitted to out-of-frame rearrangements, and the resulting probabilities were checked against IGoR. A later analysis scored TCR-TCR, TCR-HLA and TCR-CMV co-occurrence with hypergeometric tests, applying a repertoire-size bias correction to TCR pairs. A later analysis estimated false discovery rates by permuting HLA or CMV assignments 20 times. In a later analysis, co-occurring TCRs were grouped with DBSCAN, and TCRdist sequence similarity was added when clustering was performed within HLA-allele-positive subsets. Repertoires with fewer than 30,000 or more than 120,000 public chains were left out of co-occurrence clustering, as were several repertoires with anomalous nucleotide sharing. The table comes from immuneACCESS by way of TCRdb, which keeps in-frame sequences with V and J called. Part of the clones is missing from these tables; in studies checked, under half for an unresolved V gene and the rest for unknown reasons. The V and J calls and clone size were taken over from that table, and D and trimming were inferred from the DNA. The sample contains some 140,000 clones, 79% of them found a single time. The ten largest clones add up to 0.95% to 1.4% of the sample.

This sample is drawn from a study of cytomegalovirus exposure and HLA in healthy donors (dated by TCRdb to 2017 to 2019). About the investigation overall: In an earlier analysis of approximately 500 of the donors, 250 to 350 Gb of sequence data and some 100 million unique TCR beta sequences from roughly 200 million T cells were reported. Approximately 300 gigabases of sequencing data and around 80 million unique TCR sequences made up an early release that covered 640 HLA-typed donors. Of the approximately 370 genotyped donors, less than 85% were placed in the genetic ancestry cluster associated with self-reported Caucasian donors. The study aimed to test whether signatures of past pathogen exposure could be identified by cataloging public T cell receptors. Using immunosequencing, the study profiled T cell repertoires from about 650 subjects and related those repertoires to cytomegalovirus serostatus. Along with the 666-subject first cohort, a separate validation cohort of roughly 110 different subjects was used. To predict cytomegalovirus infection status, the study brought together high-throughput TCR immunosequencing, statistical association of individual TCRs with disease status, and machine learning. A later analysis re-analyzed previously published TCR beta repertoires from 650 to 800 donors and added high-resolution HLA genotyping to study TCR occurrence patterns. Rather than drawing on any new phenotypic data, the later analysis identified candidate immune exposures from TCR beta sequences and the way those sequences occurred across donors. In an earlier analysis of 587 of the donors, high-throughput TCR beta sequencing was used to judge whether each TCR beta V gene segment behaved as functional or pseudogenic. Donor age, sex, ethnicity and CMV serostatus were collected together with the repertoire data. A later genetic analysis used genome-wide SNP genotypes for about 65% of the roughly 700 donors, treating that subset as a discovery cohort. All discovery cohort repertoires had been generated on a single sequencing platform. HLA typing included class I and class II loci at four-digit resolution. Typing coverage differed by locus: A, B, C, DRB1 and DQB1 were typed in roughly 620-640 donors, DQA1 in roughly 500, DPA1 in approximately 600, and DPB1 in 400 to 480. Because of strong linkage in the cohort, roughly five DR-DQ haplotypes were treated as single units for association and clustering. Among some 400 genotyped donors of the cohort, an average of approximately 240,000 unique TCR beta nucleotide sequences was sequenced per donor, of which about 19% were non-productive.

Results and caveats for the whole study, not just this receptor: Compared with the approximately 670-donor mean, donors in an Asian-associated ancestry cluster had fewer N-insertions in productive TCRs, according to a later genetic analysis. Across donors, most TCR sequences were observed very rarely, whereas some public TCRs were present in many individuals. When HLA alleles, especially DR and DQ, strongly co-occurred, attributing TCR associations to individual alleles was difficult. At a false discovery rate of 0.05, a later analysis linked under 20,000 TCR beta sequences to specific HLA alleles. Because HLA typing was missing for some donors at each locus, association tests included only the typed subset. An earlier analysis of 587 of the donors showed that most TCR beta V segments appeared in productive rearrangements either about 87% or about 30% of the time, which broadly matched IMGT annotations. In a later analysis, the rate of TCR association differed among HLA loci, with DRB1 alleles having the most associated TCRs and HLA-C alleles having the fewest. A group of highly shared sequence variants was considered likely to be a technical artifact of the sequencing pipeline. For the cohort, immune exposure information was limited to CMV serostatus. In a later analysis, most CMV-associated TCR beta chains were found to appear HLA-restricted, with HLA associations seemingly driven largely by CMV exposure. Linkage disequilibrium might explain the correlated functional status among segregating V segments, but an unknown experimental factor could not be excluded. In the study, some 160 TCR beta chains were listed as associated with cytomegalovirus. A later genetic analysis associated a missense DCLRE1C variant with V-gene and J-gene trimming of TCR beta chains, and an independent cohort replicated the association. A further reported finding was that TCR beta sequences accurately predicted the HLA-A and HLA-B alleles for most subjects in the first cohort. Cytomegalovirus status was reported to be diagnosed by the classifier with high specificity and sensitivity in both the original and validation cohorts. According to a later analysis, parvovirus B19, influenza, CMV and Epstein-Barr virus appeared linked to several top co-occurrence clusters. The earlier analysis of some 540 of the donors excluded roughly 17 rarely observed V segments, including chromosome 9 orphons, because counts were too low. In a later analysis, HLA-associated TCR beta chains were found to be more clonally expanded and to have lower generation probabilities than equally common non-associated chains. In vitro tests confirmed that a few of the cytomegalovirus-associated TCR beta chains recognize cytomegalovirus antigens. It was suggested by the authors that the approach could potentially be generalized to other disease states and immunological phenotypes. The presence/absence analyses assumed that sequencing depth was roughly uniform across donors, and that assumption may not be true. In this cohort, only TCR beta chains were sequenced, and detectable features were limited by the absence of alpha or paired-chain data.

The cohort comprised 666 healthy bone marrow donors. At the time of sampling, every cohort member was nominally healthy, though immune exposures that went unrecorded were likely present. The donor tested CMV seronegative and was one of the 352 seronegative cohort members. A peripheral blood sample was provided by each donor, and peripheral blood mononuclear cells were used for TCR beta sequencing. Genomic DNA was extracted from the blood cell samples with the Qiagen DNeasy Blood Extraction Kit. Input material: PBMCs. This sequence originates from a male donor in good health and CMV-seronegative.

The DNA reads TGTGCCAGCAGCGGTGGCCGCCAAGAGACCCAGTACTTC. Its translation is CASSGGRQETQYF. The chain is made from TRBV5-4 and TRBJ2-5; the D segment cannot be called with confidence. The germline V gene (reference sequence) yields SGHNT for CDR1 and YYREEE for CDR2. The junction carries 8 bases between V and J, which are trimmed by 4 bases and 1 base respectively. The CDR3 covers 13 residues, taking in both the cysteine and the phenylalanine. Only the CDR3 portion is preserved as DNA: 39 bases, with reading frame beginning at the first base.